The 26 T cell receptor beta chains given below trace back to one sample, sequenced in a study of T cell responses to AZD1222 COVID-19 vaccine. Assay: immunoSEQ multiplex PCR; the TCRdb copy retains only in-frame clones and omits some. This table holds about 120,000 clones, 87% found once. Sequenced material: peripheral blood, taken on day 0 of AZD1222 vaccination. Source of these receptors: an adult in good health.

The chain couples TRBV2 to TRBJ1-5; the D is unclear. With 1 base removed from V and 6 bases from J, the gap between germline ends came to 7 bases. Germline lookup yields CDR1 SNHLY and CDR2 FYNNEI. This CDR3 comprises 13 residues. The CDR3 DNA is TGTGCCAGCAGTGAAGAGGATACTCAGCCCCAGCATTTT. Translating it yields CASSEEDTQPQHF. The full variable domain, in which reference TRBV2 and TRBJ1-5 provide the parts outside the CDR3, is EPEVTQTPSHQVTQMGQEVILRCVPISNHLYFYWYRQILGQKVEFLVSFYNNEISEKSEIFDDQFSVERPDGSNFTLKIRSTKLEDSAMYFCASSEEDTQPQHFGDGTRLSIL.

J is TRBJ1-3 and V is TRBV19; no clear D. The V gene's germline CDR1 is LNHDA and CDR2 SQIVND (reference sequence). The CDR3 consists of 16 residues. V dropped 5 bases and J dropped 2 bases, with 16 bases sitting between them. This CDR3 reads CASSPYPDEAGNTIYF. In DNA, the CDR3 is TGTGCCAGTAGTCCTTACCCCGATGAAGCTGGAAACACCATATATTTT.

The genes are TRBV5-8 and TRBJ1-4, with D possibly TRBD1 on 5 matching bases. The germline CDR1 and CDR2 sequences are SGHTS and YDEGEE. The CDR3 is 15 residues long. Trimming left V 2 bases short and J 8 bases short, with 16 bases between. CDR3 protein: CASSLGSQGWEKLFF. For the CDR3, the DNA is TGTGCCAGCAGCTTAGGGTCTCAGGGATGGGAAAAACTGTTTTTT. Full variable domain (outside the CDR3, taken from reference TRBV5-8 and TRBJ1-4): EAGVTQSPTHLIKTRGQQATLRCSPISGHTSVYWYQQALGLGLQFLLWYDEGEERNRGNFPPRFSGRQFPNYSSELNVNALELEDSALYLCASSLGSQGWEKLFFGSGTQLSVL.

This chain joins TRBV30 and TRBJ1-2; no clear D. CDR3 length equals 11 residues. Germline V gene data show CDR1 as GTSNPN and CDR2 as SVGIG (reference sequence). Trimming removed 7 bases from V and 5 bases from J, with 11 bases in between. The chain's CDR3 is CALNRGYGYTF. The CDR3 DNA sequence: TGTGCCTTGAACCGAGGGTATGGCTACACCTTC.

V and J are TRBV7-3 and TRBJ1-1, with a possible D match to TRBD1 (5 bases). Trimming took 5 bases from V and 2 from J, leaving 9 bases between them. CDR3 size: 13 residues. CDR1 is SGHTA, CDR2 FQGTGA, per germline. CDR3 residues: CASSRQINTEAFF. In DNA, the CDR3 is TGTGCCAGCAGCAGACAGATTAACACTGAAGCTTTCTTT.

The rearrangement links TRBV7-3 to TRBJ2-1; maybe TRBD2 (6 bases). V lost 3 bases, J lost 6 bases, and 12 bases lay in between. The CDR3 has 14 residues. In germline, CDR1 is SGHTA, CDR2 FQGTGA. CDR3 nucleotides: TGTGCCAGCAGCTTGGGACTCAGGAGCAATGAGCAGTTCTTC. It is translated as CASSLGLRSNEQFF. The full variable domain, with the rest looked up from reference TRBV7-3 and TRBJ2-1, is GAGVSQTPSNKVTEKGKYVELRCDPISGHTALYWYRQSLGQGPEFLIYFQGTGAADDSGLPNDRFFAVRPEGSVSTLKIQRTERGDSAVYLCASSLGLRSNEQFFGPGTRLTVL.

The V call is TRBV11-3, the J call TRBJ1-6; 9 bases align to TRBD1. CDR1 and CDR2 from the germline V gene are SGHNT and YENEEA. The CDR3 spans 14 residues. V trimming: 5 bases; J trimming: 16 bases; junction bases outside the gene matches: 12. The CDR3 region is CASSVRDRAGGLHF. The DNA for the CDR3 is TGTGCCAGCAGCGTCCGGGACAGGGCGGGAGGGCTCCACTTT.

The chain combines TRBV9 with TRBJ1-2, with 8 bases fitting TRBD1. The CDR3 is 15 residues long. Germline V lookup: CDR1 SGDLS, CDR2 YYNGEE. V gave up 4 bases and J gave up 8 bases; unmatched junction bases: 13. The DNA for the CDR3 is TGTGCCAGCAGCCCCACCCCCGGACAGGGTTCGGGCTACACCTTC. Residues: CASSPTPGQGSGYTF.

The table lists this clone with many counts. The J gene is TRBJ2-2, the V gene TRBV3-1 (or the pseudogene TRBV3-2), with TRBD2 identical over 8 bases. CDR1 LGHDT and CDR2 YNNKEL come from the germline V gene (reference sequence). After removal of 4 bases from V and 5 bases from J, the junction contained 6 bases not matched to a gene. This CDR3 comprises 15 residues. CDR3 in DNA: TGTGCCAGCAGCCCGGGGACTAGGAAGACCGGGGAGCTGTTTTTT. Amino acids: CASSPGTRKTGELFF.

The chain employs TRBV27 and TRBJ2-1; D gene uncertain. The germline CDR1 and CDR2 sequences are MNHEY and SMNVEV (reference sequence). The CDR3 totals 11 residues. Deletions cut 2 bases from V and 15 bases from J, with 11 bases between. The CDR3: CASSLGPYLFF. As DNA, the CDR3 is TGTGCCAGCAGTTTAGGGCCCTACCTGTTCTTC.

CDR3 sequence: CAWSRGGINQPQHF. As DNA, the CDR3 is TGTGCCTGGAGTAGGGGGGGCATCAATCAGCCCCAGCATTTT. V usage is TRBV30 and J usage is TRBJ1-5, with D possibly being TRBD1 (6 bases). V shed 2 bases and J shed 3 bases, with 11 bases lying between them. The CDR3 extends over 14 amino acids. Per germline, CDR1 GTSNPN and CDR2 SVGIG (reference sequence).

The chain combines TRBV14 with TRBJ2-1; D possibly matches TRBD1 or TRBD2 (6 bases each). The CDR3 loop spans 13 amino acids. Trimming took off 6 bases at V and 15 bases at J, with 21 bases between the two ends. Germline V gene data show CDR1 as SGHDN and CDR2 as FVKESK. The CDR3 region has the DNA TGTGCCAGCAGACCCTCGGGGGCCTATGGTCTGTTCTTC. Translation: CASRPSGAYGLFF.

This clone was found once. V gene TRBV28 combines with J gene TRBJ2-3, with 7 bases fitting TRBD2. Germline V gene lookup returns CDR1 MDHEN and CDR2 SYDVKM. Losses at the gene ends were 4 bases for V and 8 bases for J; bases not matched to a gene: 15. The CDR3 totals 16 residues. The CDR3 DNA sequence: TGTGCCAGCAGTTCCCCGGTGACTAGCCCCTCGGGTACGCAGTATTTT. Protein: CASSSPVTSPSGTQYF.

This clone was seen a few times. The J gene is TRBJ2-1, the V gene TRBV3-1 (or the pseudogene TRBV3-2), with 9 positions matching TRBD2. Losses at the gene ends were 2 bases for V and 9 bases for J; bases not matched to a gene: 8. The CDR3 is made up of 15 amino acids. The V gene's germline CDR1 is LGHDT and CDR2 YNNKEL (reference sequence). CDR3 loop: CASSQSGGRAGEQFF. Here the CDR3 DNA reads TGTGCCAGCAGCCAATCAGGCGGGAGGGCCGGTGAGCAGTTCTTC.

The chain couples TRBV29-1 to TRBJ1-4; the D is unclear. CDR3 length: 13 residues. The V gene's germline CDR1 is SQVTM and CDR2 ANQGSEA. Trimming pared 4 bases from V and 10 bases from J, leaving 16 bases between. CDR3 residues: CSVAEPFQGKLFF. CDR3 bases: TGCAGCGTTGCTGAACCTTTCCAAGGAAAACTGTTTTTT. The full variable domain, completed using reference TRBV29-1 and TRBJ1-4, is SAVISQKPSRDICQRGTSLTIQCQVDSQVTMMFWYRQQPGQSLTLIATANQGSEATYESGFVIDKFPISRPNLTFSTLTVSNMSPEDSSIYLCSVAEPFQGKLFFGSGTQLSVL.

The chain carries TRBV28 and TRBJ2-7; 8 bases are a match to TRBD2. The germline CDR1 and CDR2 sequences are MDHEN and SYDVKM. V dropped 7 bases and J dropped 3; count of bases not matched to a gene: 8. This CDR3 spans 14 amino acids. The CDR3 DNA reads TGTGCCAGCAACCGGGCTAGCGGGTTCTACGAGCAGTACTTC. Translation: CASNRASGFYEQYF.

The chain has TRBV19 and TRBJ2-2; D gene unclear. Looked up from germline, CDR1 is LNHDA and CDR2 is SQIVND (reference sequence). This CDR3 region has 15 residues. V dropped 1 base and J dropped 5 bases, with 11 bases sitting between them. This CDR3 is CASSIVESGTGELFF. CDR3 sequence (DNA): TGTGCCAGTAGTATAGTAGAGAGTGGGACCGGGGAGCTGTTTTTT.

V and J are TRBV18 and TRBJ1-2, with D uncertain. Trimming removed 0 bases from V and 4 bases from J, with 6 bases in between. Germline CDR1 KGHSH, CDR2 LQKENI. The CDR3 is 13 amino acids. The CDR3 sequence: CASSPPNGYGYTF. The DNA for the CDR3 is TGTGCCAGCTCACCACCGAACGGCTATGGCTACACCTTC. Variable domain in full (rest from reference TRBV18 and TRBJ1-2): NAGVMQNPRHLVRRRGQEARLRCSPMKGHSHVYWYRQLPEEGLKFMVYLQKENIIDESGMPKERFSAEFPKEGPSILRIQQVVRGDSAAYFCASSPPNGYGYTFGSGTRLTVV.

V is TRBV19 and J is TRBJ1-5; 10 nucleotides align to TRBD1. Germline lookup yields CDR1 LNHDA and CDR2 SQIVND (reference sequence). There are 18 residues in the CDR3. J was trimmed by 1 base and V by 0 bases; bases with no gene match: 6. The chain's CDR3 is CASSIDLTGGPSNQPQHF. The CDR3 DNA reads as TGTGCCAGTAGTATAGATTTGACAGGGGGCCCCAGCAATCAGCCCCAGCATTTT.

The gene calls are TRBV27 and TRBJ2-7; D ambiguous. In germline, CDR1 is MNHEY, CDR2 SMNVEV (reference sequence). Trimming left V 4 bases short and J 2 bases short, with 12 bases between. The CDR3 runs 14 residues. CDR3 sequence reads: CASSYGRLAYEQYF. In nucleotides, the CDR3 is TGTGCCAGCAGTTACGGCAGGTTAGCCTACGAGCAGTACTTC.

V gene TRBV27 combines with J gene TRBJ1-4; D not certain. The CDR3 contains 15 residues. V lost 0 bases, J lost 3 bases, and 8 bases lay in between. CDR1 MNHEY and CDR2 SMNVEV come from the germline V gene (reference sequence). The CDR3 spells CASSLSTAANEKLFF. The CDR3, as DNA: TGTGCCAGCAGTTTATCGACGGCTGCTAATGAAAAACTGTTTTTT.

The CDR3 DNA is TGTGCCAGCAGCTCGGGGGATCCCGTTTACGAGCAGTACTTC. It yields the protein CASSSGDPVYEQYF. The chain combines TRBV5-6 with TRBJ2-7; tentatively, D is TRBD2 (6 bases). Germline V CDR1 and CDR2: SGHDT, YYEEEE. The CDR3 spans 14 residues. V lost 3 bases and J lost 4, with 14 bases in between.

The V call is TRBV2, the J call TRBJ1-5, with D uncertain. The CDR3 spans 16 residues. Trimming removed 4 bases at V and 1 base at J, with 14 bases between. Per germline, CDR1 SNHLY and CDR2 FYNNEI. The chain's CDR3 is CASSVEAGLSNQPQHF. The CDR3 DNA reads as TGTGCCAGCAGTGTCGAGGCTGGGTTAAGCAATCAGCCCCAGCATTTT.

The chain employs TRBV5-5 and TRBJ2-1; D call uncertain. The V gene's germline CDR1 is SGHKS and CDR2 YYEKEE (reference sequence). Trimming removed 1 base from V and 0 bases from J, with 8 bases in between. CDR3 size: 15 residues. CDR3: CASSLFQSSYNEQFF. The CDR3, as DNA: TGTGCCAGCAGCTTGTTCCAAAGCTCCTACAATGAGCAGTTCTTC. Full variable domain (missing parts from reference TRBV5-5 and TRBJ2-1): DAGVTQSPTHLIKTRGQQVTLRCSPISGHKSVSWYQQVLGQGPQFIFQYYEKEERGRGNFPDRFSARQFPNYSSELNVNALLLGDSALYLCASSLFQSSYNEQFFGPGTRLTVL.

The V call is TRBV28, the J call TRBJ2-7; D gene uncertain. The germline gives CDR1 MDHEN, CDR2 SYDVKM. The V and J ends lost 4 bases and 4 bases respectively, with 11 bases between them. This CDR3 is 13 amino acids long. The DNA for the CDR3 is TGTGCCAGCAGTTACAGTTCTACGTACGAGCAGTACTTC. Amino acids: CASSYSSTYEQYF.

The V and J genes are TRBV18 and TRBJ1-4; no reliable D call. This CDR3 is built from 13 residues. V was shortened by 4 bases and J by 5 bases, with 8 bases between the two germline ends. Germline CDR1 KGHSH, CDR2 LQKENI. CDR3 region: CASSRGENEKLFF. CDR3 DNA sequence: TGTGCCAGCTCACGGGGAGAGAATGAAAAACTGTTTTTT. Supplemented by reference TRBV18 and TRBJ1-4, the full variable domain reads NAGVMQNPRHLVRRRGQEARLRCSPMKGHSHVYWYRQLPEEGLKFMVYLQKENIIDESGMPKERFSAEFPKEGPSILRIQQVVRGDSAAYFCASSRGENEKLFFGSGTQLSVL.